The 26 T cell receptor beta chains below come from one sample, sequenced in a study of molecular identifiers for immune sequencing clone quantification. TCRdb re-called the PCR reads with MiXCR, one entry per CDR3 protein. The table includes around 480,000 distinct CDR3 sequences, around 23% detected once. The sequenced sample was naive CD8+ T cells from blood, with Jurkat cell RNA spiked in. Subset in this sample: FACS-sorted CD8+CD4-CCR7+CD45RA+ naive T cells. These receptors were taken from a human donor in good health. Some libraries in this study had Jurkat cell RNA spiked in.

This chain joins TRBV2 and TRBJ2-7; TRBD1 is a possible D gene (5 bases). Trimming removed 11 bases from V and 4 bases from J, with 21 bases in between. Germline V CDR1 and CDR2: SNHLY, FYNNEI. CDR3 size: 14 residues. This CDR3 reads CAGSEQGWWYEQYF. As DNA, the CDR3 is TGTGCCGGCTCCGAGCAGGGTTGGTGGTACGAGCAGTACTTC.

This clonotype was picked up a small number of times. The V and J genes are TRBV28 and TRBJ2-1, with 10 bases fitting TRBD2. This CDR3 has 15 residues. V was pared by 2 bases and J by 7 bases, with 5 bases of the junction left unmatched. Germline V gives CDR1 MDHEN, CDR2 SYDVKM. This CDR3 is CASSLLAGEGNEQFF. The CDR3 nucleotides read TGTGCCAGCAGTTTACTAGCGGGGGAGGGTAATGAGCAGTTCTTC.

This clonotype was seen a handful of times. The V call is TRBV4-3, the J call TRBJ2-1, with no clear D. The V end lost 0 bases, the J end lost 9 bases, and 12 bases lay between the germline ends. Germline CDR1 reads LGHNA; CDR2 reads YSLEER. The CDR3 spans 14 residues. CDR3 DNA: TGCGCCAGCAGCCAAGATAAAAAGTCCCCTGAGCAGTTCTTC. This codes for CASSQDKKSPEQFF.

This clonotype has just a few counts. The chain couples TRBV27 to TRBJ1-5; maybe TRBD1 (5 bases). Germline V gives CDR1 MNHEY, CDR2 SMNVEV (reference sequence). This CDR3 is built from 16 residues. V lost 2 bases and J 5 bases, leaving 16 bases between the germline ends. The CDR3 loop reads CASSLRAGWAHQPQHF. For the CDR3, the DNA is TGTGCCAGCAGTTTAAGGGCAGGGTGGGCCCATCAGCCCCAGCATTTT.

The rearrangement uses TRBV14 and TRBJ2-1, with TRBD2 identical over 9 bases. This CDR3 is built from 15 residues. Trimming removed 8 bases from V and 7 bases from J; junction bases left unmatched: 12. Germline V gene sequence: CDR1 SGHDN, CDR2 FVKESK. The CDR3 coding sequence is TGTGCCAGCCCCCAAGGGACTAGCTCTAGAAATGAGCAGTTCTTC. It codes for CASPQGTSSRNEQFF. Full variable domain (outside the CDR3, taken from reference TRBV14 and TRBJ2-1): EAGVTQFPSHSVIEKGQTVTLRCDPISGHDNLYWYRRVMGKEIKFLLHFVKESKQDESGMPNNRFLAERTGGTYSTLKVQPAELEDSGVYFCASPQGTSSRNEQFFGPGTRLTVL.

This clonotype was observed a handful of times. V and J are TRBV3-1 and TRBJ2-2; no reliable D call. Trimming stripped 1 base from V and 1 base from J, with 13 bases between. Germline-derived CDR1 and CDR2 are LGHDT and YNNKEL (reference sequence). This CDR3 has 17 amino acids. Written as DNA, the CDR3 is TGTGCCAGCAGCCAAGTTTTTTGGGCACAGAACACCGGGGAGCTGTTTTTT. Translated, it gives CASSQVFWAQNTGELFF.

This clonotype was seen more than once but under ten times. CDR3 loop: CASSQVQGATYEQYF. CDR3 coding DNA: TGTGCCAGCAGCCAAGTACAGGGGGCCACCTACGAGCAGTACTTC. The V call is TRBV14, the J call TRBJ2-7; 9 bases align to TRBD1. The V segment lost 1 base and the J segment 2 bases; nucleotides outside the gene matches: 3. The germline V gene has CDR1 SGHDN and CDR2 FVKESK. The CDR3 sequence is 15 residues long.

This clonotype was picked up many times. The chain combines TRBV5-6 with TRBJ2-5; unclear D gene. The germline V and J ends were trimmed by 3 bases and 6 bases, with 12 bases remaining between them. The CDR3 consists of 13 residues. Germline-derived CDR1 and CDR2 are SGHDT and YYEEEE. The CDR3 spells CASSWEAEKTQYF. The CDR3 nucleotides read TGTGCCAGCAGCTGGGAAGCCGAGAAGACCCAGTACTTC. The whole variable domain, filled in from reference TRBV5-6 and TRBJ2-5, reads DAGVTQSPTHLIKTRGQQVTLRCSPKSGHDTVSWYQQALGQGPQFIFQYYEEEERQRGNFPDRFSGHQFPNYSSELNVNALLLGDSALYLCASSWEAEKTQYFGPGTRLLVL.

This clonotype was seen more than once but under ten times. The V call is TRBV19, the J call TRBJ1-5; D assignment may be TRBD1 or TRBD2 (5 bases each). The J call may be in error: the DNA end matches TRBJ2-3 better. The CDR3 totals 15 residues. Germline V gene lookup returns CDR1 LNHDA and CDR2 SQIVND (reference sequence). The CDR3 nucleotides read TGTGCCAGTAGTATGACAGACTATAGCAATCAGCCCCAGTATTTT. As protein: CASSMTDYSNQPQYF.

This rearrangement joins TRBV3-1 to TRBJ2-1, with TRBD2 matching over 7 bases. Germline trimming cut 3 bases from V and 5 bases from J; bases unmatched to any gene: 1. The CDR3 runs to 13 residues. Germline assignment: CDR1 LGHDT and CDR2 YNNKEL (reference sequence). CDR3 bases: TGTGCCAGCAGCCACGCGGGGGACAATGAGCAGTTCTTC. Translated, it gives CASSHAGDNEQFF.

This clonotype was seen only a few times. This chain links TRBV5-1 with TRBJ2-4; D is possibly TRBD2 (7 bases). The CDR3 is made up of 18 amino acids. Germline V lookup: CDR1 SGHRS, CDR2 YFSETQ. Trimming shortened V by 5 bases and J by 4 bases, and 25 bases separated the two germline ends. Here the CDR3 reads CASSYTPTRGGVKNIQYF. Here the CDR3 DNA reads TGCGCCAGCAGTTATACCCCGACTAGGGGGGGGGTTAAAAACATTCAGTACTTC.

A word on this clonotype: The junction differs from germline at one of its ends, possibly a read error. The V and J genes are TRBV30 and TRBJ1-2; no clear D gene. This CDR3 region has 11 residues. Germline CDR1 GTSNPN, CDR2 SVGIG (reference sequence). The CDR3 nucleotides are TGTGCCTATGACGCGAACTATGGCTACCCCTTC. Its protein product is CAYDANYGYPF.

In its sample, this clonotype was seen a few times. The chain recombines TRBV15 with TRBJ2-4, with D possibly matching TRBD1 (5 bases). The V end lost 2 bases, the J end lost 16 bases, and 15 bases lay between the germline ends. CDR1 is LNHNV and CDR2 is YYDKDF in the germline V gene (reference sequence). The CDR3 runs 12 residues. The CDR3 DNA reads TGTGCCACCAGCAGATCCCCAGGGCCCCTATACTTC. It encodes CATSRSPGPLYF.

The chain employs TRBV9 and TRBJ1-1, with D possibly matching TRBD1 (6 bases). Germline CDR1 is SGDLS and CDR2 is YYNGEE. The V gene lost 6 bases and the J gene lost 1 base, with 19 bases spanning the gap. The CDR3 runs to 16 residues. CDR3 loop: CASTLLQTGPNTEAFF. The CDR3 nucleotides are TGTGCCAGCACCCTCTTACAGACAGGACCGAACACTGAAGCTTTCTTT.

This clonotype has more than one count but fewer than ten. The rearrangement joins TRBV4-3 to TRBJ2-7, with D unclear. V gave up 0 bases and J gave up 2 bases, with 14 bases separating them. Germline-derived CDR1 and CDR2 are LGHNA and YSLEER. The CDR3 covers 16 residues. In DNA form, the CDR3 reads TGCGCCAGCAGCCAAGAAAGAAGCTATCGGGCCTACGAGCAGTACTTC. It translates to CASSQERSYRAYEQYF.

This clonotype turned up a few times. The V gene is TRBV19, the J gene TRBJ2-7; TRBD1 agrees at 9 bases. CDR3 length equals 15 residues. Losses at the gene ends were 5 bases for V and 5 bases for J; bases not matched to a gene: 10. Germline V gene lookup returns CDR1 LNHDA and CDR2 SQIVND (reference sequence). The CDR3 nucleotides read TGTGCCAGTAGTCTCGGACAGGGGTTGGAGAACGAGCAGTACTTC. Residues: CASSLGQGLENEQYF.

The chain employs TRBV25-1 and TRBJ1-6, with unresolved D. The V gene lost 7 bases and the J gene lost 3 bases, with 22 bases spanning the gap. The CDR3 contains 18 residues. Germline assignment: CDR1 MGHDK and CDR2 SYGVNS. CDR3 loop: CASTCPLTPKVYNSPLHF. The CDR3, as DNA: TGTGCCAGCACCTGCCCGTTGACGCCCAAAGTCTATAATTCACCCCTCCACTTT.

V is TRBV6-5 and J is TRBJ1-1, with 11 bases matching TRBD1. Germline CDR1 MNHEY, CDR2 SVGAGI. With V trimmed by 2 bases and J by 3 bases, 2 bases remained unmatched. There are 15 residues in the CDR3. The CDR3 loop is CASSYGQGADTEAFF. CDR3 DNA: TGTGCCAGCAGTTACGGACAGGGGGCGGACACTGAAGCTTTCTTT.

The rearrangement links TRBV24-1 to TRBJ2-1; TRBD1 might be the D (5 bases). There are 17 residues in the CDR3. Germline values: CDR1 KGHDR, CDR2 SFDVKD. The ends were cut back, 0 bases at V and 2 bases at J, with 13 bases in the middle. This chain's CDR3 is CATSDLRYRSTYNEQFF. CDR3 bases: TGTGCCACCAGTGATTTGCGGTACAGGTCCACCTACAATGAGCAGTTCTTC.

Comments on this clonotype: Mismatch with germline at one junction end may stem from a read error. The chain has TRBV10-3 and TRBJ2-7; possibly TRBD1 for D (5 bases). The germline V gene has CDR1 ENHRY and CDR2 SYGVKD. The CDR3 spans 11 residues. CDR3 in amino acids: CATRQGYGQYF. The CDR3 nucleotides are TGTGCCACCAGGCAGGGTTACGGGCAGTACTTC.

Regarding this clonotype: This may be a read error: a much more frequent sequence differs by one nucleotide. The chain combines TRBV27 with TRBJ2-6; D may be TRBD1 (5 bases). This CDR3 region has 19 residues. Germline V gene sequence: CDR1 MNHEY, CDR2 SMNVEV (reference sequence). V was pared by 5 bases and J by 0 bases, with 20 bases between. CDR3 nucleotides: TGTGCCAGCAGTCCCCTGTCGCCCGGACACCACTCTGGGGCCAACGTCCTGACTTTC. Translating gives CASSPLSPGHHSGANVLTF.

This clonotype was recorded at least ten times. The chain joins TRBV4-3 to TRBJ2-3, with 7 bases fitting TRBD2. V was pared by 1 base and J by 1 base, with 5 bases of the junction left unmatched. The CDR3 runs to 16 residues. Germline CDR1 and CDR2: LGHNA and YSLEER. The CDR3 DNA is TGCGCCAGCAGCCAAGGATCTGGGAGGGGCACAGATACGCAGTATTTT. It specifies CASSQGSGRGTDTQYF.

The V gene is TRBV11-2, the J gene TRBJ2-5; D is perhaps TRBD2 (6 bases). CDR1 and CDR2 (germline): SGHAT, FQNNGV. The CDR3 is 14 residues long. Trimming took 0 bases from V and 7 from J, leaving 12 bases between them. In nucleotides, the CDR3 is TGTGCCAGCAGCTTAGAAGGGTTCGGGGGGACCCAGTACTTC. Its translation: CASSLEGFGGTQYF.

In its sample, this clonotype was seen many times. V gene TRBV7-9 combines with J gene TRBJ1-1; a possible D gene is TRBD1 (6 bases). From germline, CDR1 is SEHNR and CDR2 FQNEAQ (reference sequence). The CDR3 is 15 amino acids. The ends were cut back, 5 bases at V and 5 bases at J, with 18 bases in the middle. CDR3 residues: CASSPGEGGGTEAFF. CDR3 DNA sequence: TGTGCCAGCAGCCCGGGCGAGGGGGGAGGTACTGAAGCTTTCTTT.

Remarks on this clonotype: The junction does not match germline at one end; this may be a read error. The chain joins TRBV7-9 to TRBJ2-5, with TRBD2 identical over 9 bases. Looked up from germline, CDR1 is SEHNR and CDR2 is FQNEAQ (reference sequence). The length of the CDR3 is 13 residues. CDR3 sequence reads: CANSGGRAETQYF. The CDR3 bases are TGTGCCAACAGCGGGGGGCGTGCGGAGACCCAGTACTTC.

The sample holds a few counts of this clonotype. The V and J genes are TRBV19 and TRBJ1-1; perhaps TRBD1 as D (5 bases). Germline V CDR1 and CDR2: LNHDA, SQIVND (reference sequence). The CDR3 has 15 residues. Deletions cut 9 bases from V and 2 bases from J, with 19 bases between. Here the CDR3 reads CASPGGVDLNTEAFF. In nucleotides, the CDR3 is TGTGCCAGCCCGGGGGGGGTTGATCTTAACACTGAAGCTTTCTTT.